The sequence of this TCR beta chain was determined in a study of T cell responses to AZD1222 COVID-19 vaccine. Points from the study as a whole: The number of AZD1222 recipients seropositive at baseline was only five to seven.

Comment on this clone: Antigen specificity is unknown.

Measured with immunoSEQ multiplex PCR; TCRdb has only the in-frame clones, and not every one. The data contain around 140,000 clones, roughly 92% of them seen just once; the ten biggest clones take up 4%. The sample in question was peripheral blood, obtained 28 days after the second AZD1222 dose. The receptor comes from an adult who received the AZD1222 COVID-19 vaccine.

The CDR3 DNA reads as TGTGCCACAGAGGGGCTGGACGGTCGGAGGAAACTGTTTTTT. Protein product: CATEGLDGRRKLFF. The chain is built from TRBV2 and TRBJ1-4; TRBD1 might be the D (5 bases). The CDR3 loop spans 14 amino acids. Germline V CDR1 and CDR2: SNHLY, FYNNEI. V was pared by 10 bases and J by 11 bases, with 23 bases between.